This T cell receptor beta chain was recorded in a study of T cell responses to AZD1222 COVID-19 vaccine. General study results and limits: CD4 TCRs associated with vaccination spanned spike, dominating at 160-218 and 743-854. Donors were largely white British and mainly female; clonal diversity was possibly underestimated. Spike-specific TCR breadth and depth rose after two AZD1222 doses.

The germline V and J ends were trimmed by 1 base and 11 bases, with 17 bases remaining between them. The CDR3 has 14 amino acids. Looked up from germline, CDR1 is SGHRS and CDR2 is YFSETQ. Here immunoSEQ multiplex PCR was the method, and the copy in TCRdb shows in-frame clones only, minus some. The table records over 100,000 clones, approximately 91% of them present only once. Concerning this clone: The antigen remains undetermined.

This chain joins TRBV5-1 and TRBJ2-3; weak D call: TRBD2 (6 bases). The receptor comes from an adult in good health. The specimen was peripheral blood, collected on day 0 of AZD1222 vaccination. The CDR3 region is CASSLTGEPLKQYF. The CDR3 DNA reads as TGCGCCAGCAGCTTGACGGGGGAGCCTCTGAAGCAGTATTTT. The entire variable domain, with the rest obtained from reference TRBV5-1 and TRBJ2-3, is as follows: KAGVTQTPRYLIKTRGQQVTLSCSPISGHRSVSWYQQTPGQGLQFLFEYFSETQRNKGNFPGRFSGRQFSNSRSEMNVSTLELGDSALYLCASSLTGEPLKQYFGPGTRLTVL.